A single sample is the source of the 14 T cell receptor beta chains below, sequenced in a study of T cell repertoires in cytomegalovirus infection. TCRdb used MiXCR to reprocess the reads, holding one entry per CDR3 protein. The profile shows around 260,000 distinct CDR3 sequences, about 25% of them singletons. Sequenced: PBMCs. These receptors were collected from a human donor in good health (CMV status not recorded). Some clones in this sample may be carry-over from other donors' samples.

Many counts were recorded for this clonotype. The chain combines TRBV7-3 with TRBJ1-2, with 7 bases fitting TRBD1. In germline, CDR1 is SGHTA, CDR2 FQGTGA. CDR3 length equals 14 residues. V shed 4 bases, J shed 8 bases, and the junction held 10 bases outside the gene matches. This CDR3 is CASSSSGQGEGYTF. CDR3 sequence (DNA): TGTGCCAGCAGCTCCTCCGGGCAGGGGGAAGGCTACACCTTC.

This clonotype was found a few times. The chain is built from TRBV6-1 and TRBJ2-7; the D is unclear. V was pared by 2 bases and J by 5 bases, with 4 bases between. The V gene's germline CDR1 is MNHNS and CDR2 SASEGT. The CDR3 totals 11 residues. The CDR3 region has the DNA TGTGCCAGCAGTGAAATCCACGAGCAGTACTTC. Its protein is CASSEIHEQYF.

This clonotype showed up just a few times. The chain joins TRBV5-1 to TRBJ1-6; no clear D gene. Trimming took 0 bases from V and 6 from J, leaving 10 bases between them. Germline V lookup: CDR1 SGHRS, CDR2 YFSETQ. The CDR3 extends over 15 amino acids. The CDR3 DNA is TGCGCCAGCAGCTTGGATGGCAGGTCTAATTCACCCCTCCACTTT. This codes for CASSLDGRSNSPLHF.

This clonotype was counted at least ten times. The chain has TRBV7-3 and TRBJ2-2; tentative D call: TRBD2 (6 bases). The V end lost 4 bases, the J end lost 1 base, and 10 bases lay between the germline ends. This CDR3 region has 15 residues. The germline CDR1 and CDR2 sequences are SGHTA and FQGTGA. The CDR3 loop is CASSYSGGNTGELFF. Here the CDR3 DNA reads TGTGCCAGCAGCTACTCCGGGGGGAACACCGGGGAGCTGTTTTTT.

V is TRBV20-1 and J is TRBJ2-5; 11 nucleotides align to TRBD2. The germline gives CDR1 DFQATT, CDR2 SNEGSKA (reference sequence). J was trimmed by 0 bases and V by 6 bases; bases with no gene match: 3. The CDR3 covers 14 residues. For the CDR3, the DNA is TGCAGTGCCCGACTAGCGGGGTACCAAGAGACCCAGTACTTC. Its translation is CSARLAGYQETQYF.

The table lists this clonotype with many counts. One end of the junction varies from germline; a read error may be responsible. V usage is TRBV28 and J usage is TRBJ1-2; 7 bases align to TRBD1. The germline gives CDR1 MDHEN, CDR2 SYDVKM. The CDR3 totals 12 residues. CDR3 in DNA: TGTGCCAGCAGTTCGGACAGGCCTTCCTACTCATTC. Amino acid sequence: CASSSDRPSYSF.

This clonotype was counted many times. The chain combines TRBV7-8 with TRBJ1-5; D is unclear. This CDR3 has 15 residues. The germline gives CDR1 SGHVS, CDR2 FQNEAQ. Trimming stripped 1 base from V and 3 bases from J, with 10 bases between. The CDR3 region has the DNA TGTGCCAGCAGCTTAGGTCTGACATACAATCAGCCCCAGCATTTT. This gives the protein CASSLGLTYNQPQHF.

Many counts were recorded for this clonotype. The chain carries TRBV7-3 and TRBJ2-7, with TRBD2 identical over 7 bases. CDR1 and CDR2 (germline): SGHTA, FQGTGA. Losses at the gene ends were 1 base for V and 3 bases for J; bases not matched to a gene: 6. CDR3 size: 15 residues. The CDR3 region is CASSLMGGGIYEQYF. The DNA of the CDR3 is TGTGCCAGCAGCTTAATGGGCGGGGGTATCTACGAGCAGTACTTC.

This clonotype was counted between two and nine times. The V call is TRBV9, the J call TRBJ2-5, with D perhaps matching TRBD2 (5 bases). V lost 5 bases, J lost 1 base, and 15 bases lay in between. Germline V CDR1 and CDR2: SGDLS, YYNGEE. The CDR3 spans 15 residues. The CDR3 loop reads CASSLNGNSQETQYF. In nucleotides, the CDR3 is TGTGCCAGCAGTCTGAACGGGAACTCCCAAGAGACCCAGTACTTC.

V usage is TRBV11-2 and J usage is TRBJ2-5; D is unresolved. CDR1 and CDR2 from the germline V gene are SGHAT and FQNNGV. CDR3 length: 16 amino acids. Trimming took off 5 bases at V and 0 bases at J, with 16 bases between the two ends. CDR3 amino acids: CASSLDLDPYQETQYF. In DNA form, the CDR3 reads TGTGCCAGCAGCCTCGACCTGGATCCGTACCAAGAGACCCAGTACTTC.

The V call is TRBV6-1, the J call TRBJ2-5; D call uncertain. The CDR3 covers 12 residues. V shed 6 bases and J shed 6 bases, with 11 bases lying between them. Germline-derived CDR1 and CDR2 are MNHNS and SASEGT. For the CDR3, the DNA is TGTGCCAGCAGCCGCCTTGGAAAGACCCAGTACTTC. This sequence encodes CASSRLGKTQYF.

This clonotype was seen many times. CDR3 residues: CASTPGQGFGNEQFF. The CDR3 DNA reads TGTGCCAGCACCCCGGGACAGGGTTTTGGGAATGAGCAGTTCTTC. J is TRBJ2-1 and V is TRBV12-3 or TRBV12-4; 9 nucleotides align to TRBD1. The CDR3 extends over 15 amino acids. With 7 bases clipped from V and 7 bases from J, the junction kept 11 bases outside the gene matches.

The chain uses TRBV29-1 and TRBJ1-2, with TRBD1 identical over 8 bases. Losses at the gene ends were 4 bases for V and 7 bases for J; bases not matched to a gene: 2. This CDR3 spans 11 amino acids. Germline CDR1 is SQVTM and CDR2 is ANQGSEA. DNA of the CDR3: TGCAGCGTTGTGACAGGGGTTGGCTACACCTTC. Translation: CSVVTGVGYTF.

The CDR3 sequence is CASSLVTGITYEQYF. The CDR3 region has the DNA TGTGCCAGCAGCTTGGTCACAGGAATCACCTACGAGCAGTACTTC. This chain links TRBV11-2 with TRBJ2-7; maybe TRBD1 (5 bases). The CDR3 covers 15 residues. V lost 3 bases and J lost 2, with 14 bases in between. Germline V CDR1 and CDR2: SGHAT, FQNNGV.